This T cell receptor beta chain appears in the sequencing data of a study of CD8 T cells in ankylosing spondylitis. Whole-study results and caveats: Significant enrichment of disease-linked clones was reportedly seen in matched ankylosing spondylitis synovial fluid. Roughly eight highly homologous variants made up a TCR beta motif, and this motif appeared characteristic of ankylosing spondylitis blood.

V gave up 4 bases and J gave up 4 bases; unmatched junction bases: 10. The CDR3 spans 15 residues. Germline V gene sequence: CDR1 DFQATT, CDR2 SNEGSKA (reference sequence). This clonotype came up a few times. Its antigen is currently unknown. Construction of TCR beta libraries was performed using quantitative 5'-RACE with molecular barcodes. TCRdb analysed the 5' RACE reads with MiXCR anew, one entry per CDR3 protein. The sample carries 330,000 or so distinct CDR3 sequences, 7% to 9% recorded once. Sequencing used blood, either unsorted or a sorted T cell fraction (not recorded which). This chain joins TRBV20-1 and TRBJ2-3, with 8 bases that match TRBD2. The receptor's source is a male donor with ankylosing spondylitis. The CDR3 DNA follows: TGCAGTGCTATTGGACTAGCCAGTTTCGCAGATACGCAGTATTTT. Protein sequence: CSAIGLASFADTQYF.